Sequencing of this TCR beta chain was carried out in a study of human T cells and chemical hapten exposure. The overall study: How much TCR each sample yielded varied, mostly because pooled library volumes differed slightly.

Individual cDNA molecules in this library carried unique molecular identifiers. Original data processing: Sample TCR totals centred on a median of around 96,000, ranging about 20,000 to 750,000. Via MiXCR, TCRdb re-called the 5' RACE reads, giving one row per CDR3 protein. It is TCRdb's table, rather than the study itself, that gives the V and J calls and clone size. The sample contains about 140,000 distinct CDR3 sequences, roughly 4% of which appear only once. Before extraction, the whole blood was not fractionated, and total RNA was taken from it. A remark on this clonotype: This sequence may be a read error, since a much larger clone differs from it by one base.

This TCR was recovered from a female donor in good health.

In DNA form, the CDR3 reads TGTGCCAGCAGCCAAGAAGCGAGGGGCAACAATGAGCAGTTCTTC. It yields the protein CASSQEARGNNEQFF. V gene TRBV3-1 combines with J gene TRBJ2-1; D may be TRBD1 or TRBD2 (5 bases each). The CDR3 has 15 residues. Germline CDR1 is LGHDT and CDR2 is YNNKEL (reference sequence). Trimming left V 0 bases short and J 5 bases short, with 11 bases between.